This passage covers 31 T cell receptor beta chains from one sample sequenced in a study of control samples from healthy donors and cancer patients. Assay used: immunoSEQ multiplex PCR; TCRdb lists only in-frame clones, some missing. The sample holds about 140,000 clones, just under 95% seen once. The sample consisted of blood. The receptors shown here come from a man aged 25 to 40 in good health.

The chain has TRBV7-2 and TRBJ2-7; 7 positions match TRBD2. Germline V CDR1 and CDR2: SGHTA, FQGNSA. This CDR3 comprises 14 residues. Trimming cost V 1 base and J 6 bases; bases outside gene matches: 6. CDR3 nucleotide sequence: TGTGCCAGCAGCTTAGTCGGGCGGGAGTCCGAGCAGTACTTC. It codes for CASSLVGRESEQYF.

This chain joins TRBV7-2 and TRBJ2-7; 9 bases agree with TRBD2. Germline trimming cut 1 base from V and 2 bases from J; bases unmatched to any gene: 3. The CDR3 contains 15 residues. Germline CDR1 is SGHTA and CDR2 is FQGNSA. In DNA, the CDR3 is TGTGCCAGCAGCTTAGAAGCGGGAGGACCCTACGAGCAGTACTTC. Protein: CASSLEAGGPYEQYF. The full variable domain, rest sourced from reference TRBV7-2 and TRBJ2-7, is GAGVSQSPSNKVTEKGKDVELRCDPISGHTALYWYRQSLGQGLEFLIYFQGNSAPDKSGLPSDRFSAERTGGSVSTLTIQRTQQEDSAVYLCASSLEAGGPYEQYFGPGTRLTVT.

This rearrangement joins TRBV4-3 to TRBJ2-3; D remains unclear. The CDR3 totals 16 residues. Trimming took off 0 bases at V and 1 base at J, with 11 bases between the two ends. Germline assignment: CDR1 LGHNA and CDR2 YSLEER. The CDR3 spells CASSQDRGAGTDTQYF. The CDR3, as DNA: TGCGCCAGCAGCCAAGATCGTGGTGCGGGCACAGATACGCAGTATTTT.

This clone was counted a single time. The V and J genes are TRBV30 and TRBJ2-7, with D maybe TRBD1 (7 bases). The germline V gene has CDR1 GTSNPN and CDR2 SVGIG (reference sequence). CDR3 length: 14 residues. Here the CDR3 DNA reads TGTGCGCTGGGGGGACAGTCCGTTCCCTACGAGCAGTACTTC. Translated: CALGGQSVPYEQYF.

The rearrangement joins TRBV4-2 to TRBJ2-1; 8 nucleotides line up with TRBD2. This CDR3 has 15 amino acids. CDR1 LGHNA and CDR2 YNFKEQ come from the germline V gene. The ends lost 1 base at V and 4 bases at J; junction bases unmatched: 3. In DNA, the CDR3 is TGTGCCAGCAGCCAAGCAAGCGGGAGTTACAATGAGCAGTTCTTC. It translates to CASSQASGSYNEQFF.

This clone was seen a handful of times. The genes are TRBV7-3 and TRBJ2-1; TRBD2 aligns across 7 bases. CDR3 length equals 16 residues. The germline V gene encodes CDR1 SGHTA and CDR2 FQGTGA. V lost 5 bases, J lost 5 bases, and 12 bases stayed unmatched. The CDR3 loop reads CASSLWAGDLNNEQFF. DNA for the CDR3: TGTGCCAGCAGCCTCTGGGCGGGAGATCTTAACAATGAGCAGTTCTTC.

This chain connects TRBV6-5 to TRBJ2-1; no clear D. The CDR3 length is 15 residues. V dropped 2 bases and J dropped 8 bases, with 16 bases sitting between them. Germline V gene sequence: CDR1 MNHEY, CDR2 SVGAGI. CDR3: CASSYEVRSMDEQFF. DNA for the CDR3: TGTGCCAGCAGTTACGAAGTGCGTAGTATGGATGAGCAGTTCTTC.

The CDR3 reads CASSVATSSYNEQFF. The CDR3, as DNA: TGTGCCAGCAGCGTAGCGACAAGCTCCTACAATGAGCAGTTCTTC. The chain joins TRBV9 to TRBJ2-1; D is unclear. The CDR3 has 15 residues. The V and J ends lost 0 bases and 0 bases respectively, with 7 bases between them. Germline-derived CDR1 and CDR2 are SGDLS and YYNGEE. The full variable domain, in which reference TRBV9 and TRBJ2-1 provide the parts outside the CDR3, is DSGVTQTPKHLITATGQRVTLRCSPRSGDLSVYWYQQSLDQGLQFLIQYYNGEERAKGNILERFSAQQFPDLHSELNLSSLELGDSALYFCASSVATSSYNEQFFGPGTRLTVL.

The gene calls are TRBV18 and TRBJ2-7; 13 bases line up with TRBD2. After removal of 3 bases from V and 4 bases from J, the junction contained 12 bases not matched to a gene. The CDR3 runs to 18 residues. Germline loops: CDR1 KGHSH, CDR2 LQKENI. CDR3 sequence: CASSPRPPETSGRYEQYF. The DNA for the CDR3 is TGTGCCAGCTCACCCCGACCACCGGAGACTAGCGGGAGGTACGAGCAGTACTTC.

The rearrangement links TRBV6-5 to TRBJ2-2; 7 bases are shared with TRBD1. Germline V gene sequence: CDR1 MNHEY, CDR2 SVGAGI. The V gene end was trimmed by 4 bases and the J gene end by 5 bases; junction bases not matched to a gene: 4. The CDR3 runs to 14 residues. The CDR3 DNA reads as TGTGCCAGCAGTTTAGACAGGGTGACCGGGGAGCTGTTTTTT. It translates to CASSLDRVTGELFF.

J is TRBJ2-1 and V is TRBV29-1; 9 nucleotides agree with TRBD2. CDR1 is SQVTM and CDR2 is ANQGSEA in the germline V gene. Trimming removed 7 bases from V and 0 bases from J; junction bases left unmatched: 22. The CDR3 totals 20 residues. The CDR3: CSATGGASGKILSSYNEQFF. In DNA, the CDR3 is TGCAGCGCCACCGGTGGGGCTAGCGGGAAAATCTTGAGCTCCTACAATGAGCAGTTCTTC.

In this sample, this clone turned up once. The rearrangement links TRBV5-1 to TRBJ1-2, with 9 bases fitting TRBD1. The CDR3 totals 14 residues. The germline V gene has CDR1 SGHRS and CDR2 YFSETQ. J lost 4 bases, V lost 0 bases, and 1 base had no gene match. The CDR3 protein is CASSLGTGVYGYTF. As DNA, the CDR3 is TGCGCCAGCAGCTTGGGGACAGGGGTCTATGGCTACACCTTC.

The chain has TRBV30 and TRBJ2-2; D is ambiguous. Germline V gene data show CDR1 as GTSNPN and CDR2 as SVGIG (reference sequence). The CDR3 runs to 12 residues. Trimming removed 5 bases at V and 0 bases at J, with 4 bases between. The CDR3 sequence: CAWVSNTGELFF. CDR3 bases: TGTGCCTGGGTCTCGAACACCGGGGAGCTGTTTTTT.

The rearrangement joins TRBV19 to TRBJ2-3; TRBD2 is a possible D gene (6 bases). Looked up from germline, CDR1 is LNHDA and CDR2 is SQIVND (reference sequence). Between the trimmed V and J ends, which lost 4 bases and 2 bases, there was a span of 7 bases. CDR3 size: 13 residues. This CDR3 is CASSRGDTDTQYF. The CDR3 DNA reads TGTGCCAGTAGTAGGGGGGACACAGATACGCAGTATTTT.

The gene calls are TRBV4-3 and TRBJ1-3; D is undetermined. Germline V gene data show CDR1 as LGHNA and CDR2 as YSLEER. The germline V and J ends were trimmed by 0 bases and 1 base, with 10 bases remaining between them. The CDR3 contains 16 residues. The CDR3 sequence is CASSQDQRTSGNTIYF. DNA for the CDR3: TGCGCCAGCAGCCAAGATCAGCGAACATCTGGAAACACCATATATTTT.

CDR3 in DNA: TGTGCCAGCAGCTCCCTTATGGCGGGAGCAGAGACCCAGTACTTC. It specifies CASSSLMAGAETQYF. The chain uses TRBV7-9 and TRBJ2-5; 7 nucleotides match TRBD2. Germline trimming cut 4 bases from V and 4 bases from J; bases unmatched to any gene: 9. Germline V gene data show CDR1 as SEHNR and CDR2 as FQNEAQ (reference sequence). The CDR3 has 15 amino acids.

The V gene is TRBV9, the J gene TRBJ2-5, with TRBD1 as a possible D gene (6 bases). Trimming stripped 0 bases from V and 5 bases from J, with 14 bases between. CDR1 and CDR2 from the germline V gene are SGDLS and YYNGEE. The CDR3 consists of 15 residues. The CDR3 here is CASSVGGQSFETQYF. The DNA for the CDR3 is TGTGCCAGCAGCGTAGGGGGACAAAGTTTCGAGACCCAGTACTTC.

The chain recombines TRBV4-1 with TRBJ2-5; tentative D call: TRBD2 (6 bases). In germline, CDR1 is MGHRA, CDR2 YSYEKL. The CDR3 runs 18 residues. V was shortened by 3 bases and J by 2 bases, with 22 bases between the two germline ends. Here the CDR3 DNA reads TGCGCCAGCAGCCACCTCCGCGCTAGCGCCAAATCGCAAGAGACCCAGTACTTC. This gives the protein CASSHLRASAKSQETQYF.

The V call is TRBV23-1, the J call TRBJ1-5; D remains ambiguous. TRBV23-1 carries the ORF label, with uncertain function. The CDR3 loop spans 15 amino acids. Trimming cost V 3 bases and J 0 bases, with 9 bases left between them. In nucleotides, the CDR3 is TGCGCCAGCAGTCAGAGGGAAGTTAGCAATCAGCCCCAGCATTTT. It codes for CASSQREVSNQPQHF.

This chain uses TRBV18 with TRBJ1-2; the match to TRBD1 covers 7 bases. The CDR3 has 14 residues. Germline lookup yields CDR1 KGHSH and CDR2 LQKENI. Germline trimming cut 5 bases from V and 6 bases from J; bases unmatched to any gene: 9. The CDR3: CASSSTDRVDGYTF. The CDR3 region has the DNA TGTGCCAGCTCATCGACCGACAGGGTTGATGGCTACACCTTC. The variable domain in full, completed from reference TRBV18 and TRBJ1-2, reads NAGVMQNPRHLVRRRGQEARLRCSPMKGHSHVYWYRQLPEEGLKFMVYLQKENIIDESGMPKERFSAEFPKEGPSILRIQQVVRGDSAAYFCASSSTDRVDGYTFGSGTRLTVV.

The V call is TRBV12-3 or TRBV12-4, the J call TRBJ1-5; D call uncertain. V lost 9 bases, J lost 2 bases, and 11 bases lay in between. This CDR3 region has 13 residues. Here the CDR3 DNA reads TGTGCCAGTCGTCCGGAGGGCAATCAGCCCCAGCATTTT. As protein: CASRPEGNQPQHF.

The DNA for the CDR3 is TGTGCCAGCAGTCCTCCGGGGGGGGCCTACGAGCAGTACTTC. Translation gives CASSPPGGAYEQYF. J is TRBJ2-7 and V is TRBV6-5; 8 positions agree with TRBD2. Per the germline V gene, CDR1 is MNHEY and CDR2 is SVGAGI. With V trimmed by 5 bases and J by 2 bases, 5 bases remained unmatched. The length of the CDR3 is 14 residues.

This chain connects TRBV2 to TRBJ2-5; D ambiguous. Germline CDR1 reads SNHLY; CDR2 reads FYNNEI. The germline V and J ends were trimmed by 6 bases and 5 bases, with 7 bases remaining between them. This CDR3 is 11 amino acids long. CDR3 DNA: TGTGCCAGCAGCTATAAGGAGACCCAGTACTTC. Its protein product is CASSYKETQYF. Combining the CDR3 with reference TRBV2 and TRBJ2-5 gives the whole variable domain EPEVTQTPSHQVTQMGQEVILRCVPISNHLYFYWYRQILGQKVEFLVSFYNNEISEKSEIFDDQFSVERPDGSNFTLKIRSTKLEDSAMYFCASSYKETQYFGPGTRLLVL.

The chain couples TRBV2 to TRBJ2-7; no firm D call. V was cut by 2 bases and J by 4 bases, with 9 bases left in between. The CDR3 has 13 amino acids. CDR1 is SNHLY, CDR2 FYNNEI, per germline. CDR3 in DNA: TGTGCCAGCAGTGAAACCAGGTGGTACGAGCAGTACTTC. Translating gives CASSETRWYEQYF. The full variable domain, rest sourced from reference TRBV2 and TRBJ2-7, is EPEVTQTPSHQVTQMGQEVILRCVPISNHLYFYWYRQILGQKVEFLVSFYNNEISEKSEIFDDQFSVERPDGSNFTLKIRSTKLEDSAMYFCASSETRWYEQYFGPGTRLTVT.

CDR3 amino acids: CSASYRLTDTQYF. The CDR3 DNA reads as TGCAGTGCTAGTTATAGATTAACAGATACGCAGTATTTT. The rearrangement uses TRBV20-1 and TRBJ2-3, with unresolved D. The CDR3 extends over 13 amino acids. CDR1 and CDR2 from the germline V gene are DFQATT and SNEGSKA (reference sequence). Trimming removed 3 bases at V and 3 bases at J, with 10 bases between.

The chain combines TRBV7-2 with TRBJ2-3, with a weak D call TRBD2 (5 bases). Deletions cut 7 bases from V and 0 bases from J, with 11 bases between. Looked up from germline, CDR1 is SGHTA and CDR2 is FQGNSA. This CDR3 comprises 14 residues. CDR3 in amino acids: CASKLGTSTDTQYF. The CDR3 coding sequence is TGTGCCAGCAAACTAGGAACTAGCACAGATACGCAGTATTTT.

The chain carries TRBV7-3 and TRBJ2-1; a weak D match, TRBD2 (6 bases). V lost 6 bases and J 4 bases, leaving 16 bases between the germline ends. Germline CDR1 SGHTA, CDR2 FQGTGA. CDR3 length equals 15 residues. CDR3 in amino acids: CASRLTAGPYNEQFF. In DNA, the CDR3 is TGTGCCAGCAGACTGACAGCGGGCCCTTACAATGAGCAGTTCTTC.

The chain uses TRBV12-5 and TRBJ1-1; D unclear. V gave up 2 bases and J gave up 6 bases, with 7 bases separating them. Germline V gene lookup returns CDR1 LGHNT and CDR2 FRNRAP. The CDR3 is 12 amino acids. CDR3 protein: CASGLRDAEAFF. The CDR3 DNA reads TGTGCTAGTGGTTTGCGCGACGCTGAAGCTTTCTTT.

The chain employs TRBV24-1 and TRBJ2-5; D gene unclear. The length of the CDR3 is 13 residues. The germline V gene encodes CDR1 KGHDR and CDR2 SFDVKD. V lost 8 bases to trimming and J lost 6 bases, with 15 bases between them. CDR3 in DNA: TGTGCCACCAAACCTTCGGGTTCGCAGACCCAGTACTTC. Translating gives CATKPSGSQTQYF.

V usage is TRBV5-6 and J usage is TRBJ1-1; unclear D gene. V was pared by 4 bases and J by 3 bases, with 13 bases between. The germline CDR1 and CDR2 sequences are SGHDT and YYEEEE. The CDR3 spans 14 residues. DNA of the CDR3: TGTGCCAGCAGCGCAACGAAATGGGACACTGAAGCTTTCTTT. Its translation: CASSATKWDTEAFF.

The V and J genes are TRBV5-4 and TRBJ1-2; 9 bases align to TRBD1. The CDR3 is 14 residues long. Unmatched junction bases numbered 7, after V lost 2 bases and J lost 8 bases. CDR1 is SGHNT and CDR2 is YYREEE in the germline V gene (reference sequence). The CDR3 bases are TGTGCCAGCAGCTTAACCGGGACAGGGAGCGGCTACACCTTC. This codes for CASSLTGTGSGYTF. The full variable domain, rest sourced from reference TRBV5-4 and TRBJ1-2, is ETGVTQSPTHLIKTRGQQVTLRCSSQSGHNTVSWYQQALGQGPQFIFQYYREEENGRGNFPPRFSGLQFPNYSSELNVNALELDDSALYLCASSLTGTGSGYTFGSGTRLTVV.